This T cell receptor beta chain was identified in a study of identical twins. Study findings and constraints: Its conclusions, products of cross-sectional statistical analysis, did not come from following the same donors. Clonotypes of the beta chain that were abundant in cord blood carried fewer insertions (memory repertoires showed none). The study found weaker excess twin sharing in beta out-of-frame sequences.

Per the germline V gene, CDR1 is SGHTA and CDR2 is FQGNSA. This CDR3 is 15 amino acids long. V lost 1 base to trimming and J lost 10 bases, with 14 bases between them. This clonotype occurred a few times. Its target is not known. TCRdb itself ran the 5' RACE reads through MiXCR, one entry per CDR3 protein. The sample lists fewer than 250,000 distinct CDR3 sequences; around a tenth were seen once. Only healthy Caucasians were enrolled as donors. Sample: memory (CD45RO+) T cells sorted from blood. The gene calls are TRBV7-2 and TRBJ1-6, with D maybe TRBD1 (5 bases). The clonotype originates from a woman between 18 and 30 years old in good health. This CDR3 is CASSLGSGTGSPLHF. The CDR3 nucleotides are TGTGCCAGCAGCTTAGGGTCAGGGACGGGGTCACCCCTCCACTTT.